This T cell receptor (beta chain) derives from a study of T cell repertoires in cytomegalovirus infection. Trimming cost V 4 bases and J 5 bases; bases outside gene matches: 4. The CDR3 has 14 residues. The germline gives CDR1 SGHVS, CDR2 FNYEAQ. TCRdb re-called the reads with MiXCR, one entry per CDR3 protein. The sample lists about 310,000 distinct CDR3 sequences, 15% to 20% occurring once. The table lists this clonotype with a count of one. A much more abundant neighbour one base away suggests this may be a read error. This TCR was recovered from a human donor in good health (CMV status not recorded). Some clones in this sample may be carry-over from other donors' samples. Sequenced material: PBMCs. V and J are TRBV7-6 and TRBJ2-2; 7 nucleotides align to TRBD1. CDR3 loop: CASSSDRETGELFF. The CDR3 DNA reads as TGTGCCAGCAGCTCCGACAGGGAGACCGGGGAGCTGTTTTTT. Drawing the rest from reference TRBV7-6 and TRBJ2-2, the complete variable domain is GAGVSQSPRYKVTKRGQDVALRCDPISGHVSLYWYRQALGQGPEFLTYFNYEAQQDKSGLPNDRFSAERPEGSISTLTIQRTEQRDSAMYRCASSSDRETGELFFGEGSRLTVL.